This T cell receptor (beta chain) was found in a study of shared clonotypes between healthy human individuals. The overall study: Donors consisted of two women and a few men between 18 and 49.

Study results and limitations: Only blood underwent sampling, and tissue repertoires likely differ. It was the few donors that limited the genetic and exposure-history diversity represented.

This CDR3 has 14 residues. The germline V and J ends were trimmed by 3 bases and 2 bases, with 11 bases remaining between them. Germline V CDR1 and CDR2: SGHNT, YYREEE (reference sequence). Here immunoSEQ multiplex PCR was the method, and the copy in TCRdb shows in-frame clones only, minus some. The sample lists roughly 2.2 million clones; under 95% were seen once. Turning to this clone: Its specificity is not known. Distinct nucleotide sequences in the sample also encode this CDR3.

The rearrangement links TRBV5-4 to TRBJ1-1; possible D gene TRBD1, 5 bases. This clonotype originated in a man between 18 and 35 years old in good health. Some clones in this sample may be carry-over from other donors' samples. The material sequenced was naive CD4+ T cells from PBMCs. Subset defined: CD45RA+ positively selected. The CDR3 nucleotides are TGTGCCAGCAGCTCAACAGGCTTAAACACTGAAGCTTTCTTT. It encodes CASSSTGLNTEAFF.